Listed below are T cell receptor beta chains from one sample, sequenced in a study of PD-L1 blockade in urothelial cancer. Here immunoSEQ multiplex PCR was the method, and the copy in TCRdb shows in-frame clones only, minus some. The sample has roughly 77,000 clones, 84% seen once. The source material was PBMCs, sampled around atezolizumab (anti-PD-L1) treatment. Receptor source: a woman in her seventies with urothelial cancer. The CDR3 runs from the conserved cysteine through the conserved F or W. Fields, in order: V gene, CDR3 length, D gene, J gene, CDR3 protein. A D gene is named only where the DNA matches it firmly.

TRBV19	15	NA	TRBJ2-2	CASSIHYPNTGELFF
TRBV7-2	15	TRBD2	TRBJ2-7	CASSVLAGGPYEQYF
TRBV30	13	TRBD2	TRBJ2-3	CASATSGTDTQYF
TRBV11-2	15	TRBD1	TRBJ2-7	CASSFGQGITYEQYF
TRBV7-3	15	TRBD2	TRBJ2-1	CASSLTSGPYNEQFF
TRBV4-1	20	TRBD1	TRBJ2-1	CASSILGWGRDSQFYNEQFF
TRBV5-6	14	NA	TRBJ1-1	CASSLIPGVAEAFF
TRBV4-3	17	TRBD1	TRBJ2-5	CASSLQGAYSPKETQYF
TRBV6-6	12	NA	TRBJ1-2	CASTPQGYGYTF
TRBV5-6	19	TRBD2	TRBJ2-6	CASSPPGLAVQSGANVLTF
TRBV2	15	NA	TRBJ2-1	CASSLPGYQYNEQFF
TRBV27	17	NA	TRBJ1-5	CASRRTFDRSDNQPQHF
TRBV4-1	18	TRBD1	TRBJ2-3	CASSTTGGIRYSTDTQYF
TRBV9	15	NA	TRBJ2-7	CASSVGHTTSYEQYF
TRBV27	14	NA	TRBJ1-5	CASSPYEGNQPQHF
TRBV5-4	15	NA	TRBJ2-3	CASSLERPGTDTQYF
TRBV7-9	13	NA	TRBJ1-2	CASSPGATYGYTF
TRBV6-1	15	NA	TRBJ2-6	CASSRQLSGANVLTF
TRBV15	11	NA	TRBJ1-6	CATGANSPLHF
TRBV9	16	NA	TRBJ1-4	CASSGGTFSTNEKLFF
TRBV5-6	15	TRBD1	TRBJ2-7	CASSLGQGATYEQYF
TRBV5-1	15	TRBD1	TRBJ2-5	CASSYGQGRQETQYF
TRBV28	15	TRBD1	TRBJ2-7	CASSLEQGALYEQYF
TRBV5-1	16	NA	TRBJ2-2	CASSLESSADTGELFF
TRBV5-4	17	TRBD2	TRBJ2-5	CASSPPGVGGARETQYF
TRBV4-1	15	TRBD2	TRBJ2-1	CASSRVAGAGNEQFF
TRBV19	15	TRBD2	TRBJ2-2	CASSIWSGGTGELFF
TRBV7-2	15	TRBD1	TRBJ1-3	CASSLDGTEGGTIYF
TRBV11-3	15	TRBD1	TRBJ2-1	CASSLRTGTYNEQFF
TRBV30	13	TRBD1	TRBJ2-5	CAWSVGGRFTQYF
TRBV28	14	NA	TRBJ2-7	CASSLGSVSYEQYF
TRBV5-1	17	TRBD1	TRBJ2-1	CASSLTPGTGGINEQFF
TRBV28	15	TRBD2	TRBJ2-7	CASHPGRGGRDEQYF
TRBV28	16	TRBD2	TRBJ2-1	CASRTLAGGPYNEQFF
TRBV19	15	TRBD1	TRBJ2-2	CASSTRTGNTGELFF
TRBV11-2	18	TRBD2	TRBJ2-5	CASSSQGLAGARQETQYF
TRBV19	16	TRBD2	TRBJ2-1	CASSTSSGRAGDEQFF
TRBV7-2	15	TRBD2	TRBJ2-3	CASSGRLARESTQYF
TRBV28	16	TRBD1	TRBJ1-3	CASSSRQGYSGNTIYF
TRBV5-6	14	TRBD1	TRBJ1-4	CASSWTGPDEKLFF
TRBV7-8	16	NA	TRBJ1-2	CASSPDRWGAHYGYTF
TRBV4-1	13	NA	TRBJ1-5	CASSLQNNQPQHF
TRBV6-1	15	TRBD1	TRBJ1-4	CASSPRGTGGEKLFF